This TCR beta chain was sequenced for a study of T cell repertoires in cytomegalovirus infection. Across the study: HLA-B-restricted CMV epitopes that are well studied were used alongside recently identified HLA-C-restricted ones. Study results and caveats: Predominance within the ex vivo response was attributable to HLA-C-restricted CMV-specific TCR beta clonotypes.

Concerning this clonotype: As yet, its antigen is unknown.

Using its own MiXCR run on the reads, TCRdb lists one record per CDR3 protein. Of approximately 1,000,000 distinct CDR3 sequences in the sample, roughly a third were seen once. Sequenced material: cultured CD8+ T cells from PBMCs, taken from culture after CMV antigen stimulation. The clonotype was recovered from a human donor in good health (CMV status not recorded). Some clones in this sample may be carry-over from other donors' samples.

CDR3 DNA sequence: TGTGCCAGCAGCCCCTGGGGTTTGTGGCGAGGGGAGGAAGAGACCCAGTACTTC. This translates into CASSPWGLWRGEEETQYF. V and J are TRBV7-6 and TRBJ2-5, with D tentatively TRBD2 (6 bases). This CDR3 is 18 amino acids long. V lost 5 bases, J lost 3 bases, and 25 bases lay in between. From germline, CDR1 is SGHVS and CDR2 FNYEAQ. Filled out from reference TRBV7-6 and TRBJ2-5, the complete variable domain reads GAGVSQSPRYKVTKRGQDVALRCDPISGHVSLYWYRQALGQGPEFLTYFNYEAQQDKSGLPNDRFSAERPEGSISTLTIQRTEQRDSAMYRCASSPWGLWRGEEETQYFGPGTRLLVL.